These 32 T cell receptor beta chains came from one sample sequenced in a study of CD8+CD57+ T cells in acquired aplastic anemia. CD8+CD57+ cell expansion had been shown by flow cytometry in patients chosen for sequencing. It was genomic DNA that served as the template for profiling TCR beta VDJ and CDR3. TCRdb used MiXCR to reprocess the reads, holding one entry per CDR3 protein. Counted here are approximately 160,000 distinct CDR3 sequences, less than 50% occurring once; the ten biggest clones make up 3.2%. Sequencing was performed on sorted CD4+, CD8+, or CD8+CD57+ T cells (not recorded which) from PBMCs. Every receptor here comes from a human donor with aplastic anemia.

The CDR3 is CSASSHQGDNQPQHF. CDR3 in DNA: TGCAGTGCCAGCAGCCATCAGGGGGACAATCAGCCCCAGCATTTT. The chain uses TRBV20-1 and TRBJ1-5; 7 bases fit TRBD1. J was trimmed by 3 bases and V by 6 bases; bases with no gene match: 11. In germline, CDR1 is DFQATT, CDR2 SNEGSKA (reference sequence). This CDR3 spans 15 amino acids.

CDR3 protein: CASSMLAGANNEQFF. CDR3 DNA sequence: TGCGCCAGCAGTATGCTAGCGGGGGCCAACAATGAGCAGTTCTTC. The chain joins TRBV10-1 to TRBJ2-1; 10 nucleotides align to TRBD2. The CDR3 extends over 15 amino acids. From germline, CDR1 is WNHNN and CDR2 SYGVQD (reference sequence). J gave up 5 bases and V 5 bases, and 6 bases lay outside the gene matches.

At least ten counts were recorded for this clonotype. This chain uses TRBV19 with TRBJ2-5; 9 nucleotides match TRBD2. V lost 8 bases and J lost 2; bases outside the gene matches: 9. This CDR3 region has 15 residues. Looked up from germline, CDR1 is LNHDA and CDR2 is SQIVND (reference sequence). CDR3 coding DNA: TGTGCCAGTGGCCCTAGCGGGGTGAATCAAGAGACCCAGTACTTC. It translates to CASGPSGVNQETQYF.

The rearrangement links TRBV4-3 to TRBJ2-1; D not certain. V was pared by 1 base and J by 0 bases, with 10 bases between. CDR3 length equals 16 residues. The germline gives CDR1 LGHNA, CDR2 YSLEER. This CDR3 is CASSQVDLISYNEQFF. The CDR3 DNA reads as TGCGCCAGCAGCCAAGTTGATCTTATCTCCTACAATGAGCAGTTCTTC.

This clonotype appeared many times. The chain is built from TRBV20-1 and TRBJ2-7; D possibly corresponds to TRBD2 (6 bases). V was trimmed by 5 bases and J by 0 bases, leaving 11 bases between them. The CDR3 is made up of 13 amino acids. Germline V gene sequence: CDR1 DFQATT, CDR2 SNEGSKA (reference sequence). This chain's CDR3 is CSAAWDFSYEQYF. CDR3 coding DNA: TGCAGTGCTGCTTGGGACTTCTCCTACGAGCAGTACTTC.

Ten or more counts support this clonotype. J is TRBJ2-2 and V is TRBV9, with TRBD2 matching 9 bases. The CDR3 loop spans 14 amino acids. The V and J ends lost 2 bases and 4 bases, in that order; junction bases with no gene match: 0. CDR1 SGDLS and CDR2 YYNGEE come from the germline V gene. The CDR3 coding sequence is TGTGCCAGCAGCGTGACTAGCGGCACCGGGGAGCTGTTTTTT. It is translated as CASSVTSGTGELFF.

This clonotype was recorded many times. The V and J genes are TRBV10-3 and TRBJ2-7; D is possibly TRBD2 (6 bases). CDR1 is ENHRY and CDR2 is SYGVKD in the germline V gene. The length of the CDR3 is 14 residues. Between the trimmed V and J ends, which lost 5 bases and 2 bases, there was a span of 13 bases. The chain's CDR3 is CAISSRDFPYEQYF. CDR3 nucleotides: TGTGCCATCAGTTCACGGGACTTCCCCTACGAGCAGTACTTC.

This clonotype was seen ten or more times. The chain combines TRBV25-1 with TRBJ2-5; 10 bases are shared with TRBD1. The CDR3 has 15 amino acids. Trimming cost V 3 bases and J 5 bases; bases outside gene matches: 6. Germline lookup yields CDR1 MGHDK and CDR2 SYGVNS. CDR3 region: CASSDGGTGVETQYF. In nucleotides, the CDR3 is TGTGCCAGCAGTGATGGAGGGACAGGGGTCGAGACCCAGTACTTC.

This chain links TRBV15 with TRBJ1-5; 8 bases are shared with TRBD1. The CDR3 spans 14 residues. V lost 3 bases and J lost 3; bases outside the gene matches: 1. Germline V gene data show CDR1 as LNHNV and CDR2 as YYDKDF (reference sequence). For the CDR3, the DNA is TGTGCCACCAGCAGGACAGGGGCCAATCAGCCCCAGCATTTT. Residues: CATSRTGANQPQHF.

The rearrangement joins TRBV6-1 to TRBJ2-1, with TRBD2 matching 11 bases. V was clipped by 5 bases and J by 10 bases; unmatched bases: 10. The germline CDR1 and CDR2 sequences are MNHNS and SASEGT. This CDR3 contains 15 residues. CDR3 nucleotide sequence: TGTGCCAGCAGTAAAACTAGCGGGGGCCGGGGGGAGCAGTTCTTC. It translates to CASSKTSGGRGEQFF.

In the case of this clonotype: The junction departs from the called germline gene at one end, perhaps through a read error. The CDR3 is CSARGGKEGPQETQYF. The CDR3 DNA follows: TGCAGTGCCAGAGGGGGAAAGGAGGGGCCCCAAGAGACCCAGTACTTC. V and J are TRBV20-1 and TRBJ2-5, with D possibly being TRBD1 or TRBD2 (6 bases each). This CDR3 region has 16 residues. CDR1 DFQATT and CDR2 SNEGSKA come from the germline V gene (reference sequence).

This clonotype was observed at least ten times. The chain combines TRBV4-1 with TRBJ1-4; a weak D match, TRBD1 (6 bases). CDR1 is MGHRA and CDR2 is YSYEKL in the germline V gene. This CDR3 is 15 amino acids long. V shed 4 bases and J shed 5 bases, with 14 bases lying between them. The CDR3 loop reads CASSLAGTRNEKLFF. In DNA, the CDR3 is TGCGCCAGCAGCCTAGCCGGGACACGCAATGAAAAACTGTTTTTT.

The gene calls are TRBV20-1 and TRBJ1-1, with D maybe TRBD1 (6 bases). CDR3 length: 14 amino acids. Trimming pared 5 bases from V and 7 bases from J, leaving 20 bases between. Germline CDR1 and CDR2: DFQATT and SNEGSKA (reference sequence). The CDR3 region is CSARSGTGRVEAFF. In nucleotides, the CDR3 is TGCAGTGCTCGTAGCGGAACAGGGCGGGTTGAAGCTTTCTTT.

V gene TRBV10-3 combines with J gene TRBJ2-1; 7 nucleotides line up with TRBD1. Germline values: CDR1 ENHRY, CDR2 SYGVKD. The CDR3 sequence is 14 residues long. V gave up 11 bases and J gave up 3 bases; unmatched junction bases: 10. The CDR3 is CAVTPGTDYNEQFF. CDR3 DNA: TGTGCCGTCACCCCCGGGACAGACTACAATGAGCAGTTCTTC.

The chain recombines TRBV29-1 with TRBJ1-1, with TRBD1 identical over 8 bases. J was trimmed by 0 bases and V by 7 bases; bases with no gene match: 1. CDR1 and CDR2 (germline): SQVTM, ANQGSEA. The length of the CDR3 is 12 residues. Written as DNA, the CDR3 is TGCAGCGCAGGGGGCCTGAACACTGAAGCTTTCTTT. Translating gives CSAGGLNTEAFF.

The J gene is TRBJ1-2, the V gene TRBV2, with unresolved D. V shed 8 bases and J shed 8 bases, with 18 bases lying between them. Germline lookup yields CDR1 SNHLY and CDR2 FYNNEI. This CDR3 has 13 residues. This CDR3 reads CASLSPRVSGYTF. DNA of the CDR3: TGTGCCAGCTTATCCCCGAGGGTTTCGGGCTACACCTTC.

There are many counts of this clonotype. The chain joins TRBV27 to TRBJ2-3; no firm D call. CDR3 length: 16 amino acids. Germline CDR1 and CDR2: MNHEY and SMNVEV (reference sequence). Trimming took off 0 bases at V and 0 bases at J, with 10 bases between the two ends. As DNA, the CDR3 is TGTGCCAGCAGTTTATCGGAACGATTAAGCACAGATACGCAGTATTTT. Amino acid sequence: CASSLSERLSTDTQYF.

This clonotype was counted at least ten times. This chain connects TRBV2 to TRBJ1-5; D remains unclear. Germline lookup yields CDR1 SNHLY and CDR2 FYNNEI. The germline V and J ends were trimmed by 2 bases and 6 bases, with 5 bases remaining between them. The CDR3 spans 12 residues. The CDR3 is CASSENVQPQHF. CDR3 nucleotides: TGTGCCAGCAGTGAAAATGTTCAGCCCCAGCATTTT.

This clonotype came up many times. The CDR3 nucleotides are TGTGCCAGCAGCCAGAATCAGGGGGCTGAGTCACCCCTCCACTTT. Translating gives CASSQNQGAESPLHF. V usage is TRBV3-1 and J usage is TRBJ1-6; 8 positions agree with TRBD1. This CDR3 has 15 residues. Trimming took 3 bases from V and 10 from J; bases not matched to a gene: 8. Germline CDR1 reads LGHDT; CDR2 reads YNNKEL (reference sequence).

The chain combines TRBV10-1 with TRBJ2-7; perhaps TRBD2 as D (6 bases). The CDR3 totals 14 residues. Germline loops: CDR1 WNHNN, CDR2 SYGVQD (reference sequence). Trimming took off 6 bases at V and 0 bases at J, with 12 bases between the two ends. The CDR3 bases are TGCGCCAGCAGGGAGGGGACCAGCTCCTACGAGCAGTACGTC. This encodes CASREGTSSYEQYV.

The chain recombines TRBV10-1 with TRBJ1-1, with 8 nucleotides matching TRBD1. Germline lookup yields CDR1 WNHNN and CDR2 SYGVQD (reference sequence). V lost 5 bases to trimming and J lost 2 bases; unmatched junction nucleotides: 7. The CDR3 spans 15 residues. CDR3 region: CASSKYRGGNTEAFF. Here the CDR3 DNA reads TGCGCCAGCAGTAAATACAGGGGGGGCAACACTGAAGCTTTCTTT.

This clonotype has ten or more counts. This chain links TRBV5-8 with TRBJ1-6; no clear D. Trimming stripped 7 bases from V and 0 bases from J, with 11 bases between. Germline V gives CDR1 SGHTS, CDR2 YDEGEE. The CDR3 consists of 15 residues. CDR3 in amino acids: CASGPWGSYNSPLHF. In nucleotides, the CDR3 is TGTGCCAGCGGACCCTGGGGCTCCTATAATTCACCCCTCCACTTT.

This clonotype has a count of ten or more. The chain joins TRBV6-4 to TRBJ1-2, with a tentative D call TRBD1 (6 bases). In germline, CDR1 is MRHNA, CDR2 SNTAGT. V was cut by 3 bases and J by 4 bases, with 6 bases left in between. This CDR3 has 12 residues. In DNA form, the CDR3 reads TGTGCCAGCAGTGAAGGGGGCTATGGCTACACCTTC. Its translation: CASSEGGYGYTF.

The chain carries TRBV12-5 and TRBJ1-4, with 7 bases aligning to TRBD1. After removal of 5 bases from V and 7 bases from J, the junction contained 4 bases not matched to a gene. CDR1 is LGHNT, CDR2 FRNRAP, per germline. The CDR3 covers 13 residues. DNA of the CDR3: TGTGCTAGTGGTCCCAACAGGGGTGAAAAACTGTTTTTT. Its protein is CASGPNRGEKLFF.

The sample holds many counts of this clonotype. The V call is TRBV14, the J call TRBJ1-6; D remains ambiguous. Germline values: CDR1 SGHDN, CDR2 FVKESK. V lost 1 base to trimming and J lost 6 bases, with 13 bases between them. This CDR3 is built from 16 residues. CDR3 DNA sequence: TGTGCCAGCAGCCAAGGGAGCAGCGCCGCTAATTCACCCCTCCACTTT. Translated: CASSQGSSAANSPLHF. Supplemented by reference TRBV14 and TRBJ1-6, the full variable domain reads EAGVTQFPSHSVIEKGQTVTLRCDPISGHDNLYWYRRVMGKEIKFLLHFVKESKQDESGMPNNRFLAERTGGTYSTLKVQPAELEDSGVYFCASSQGSSAANSPLHFGNGTRLTVT.

This rearrangement joins TRBV19 to TRBJ1-5; D gene uncertain. This CDR3 is built from 15 residues. Trimming pared 7 bases from V and 0 bases from J, leaving 13 bases between. Germline CDR1 is LNHDA and CDR2 is SQIVND (reference sequence). The CDR3 region is CASKSHLYSNQPQHF. CDR3 DNA sequence: TGTGCCAGTAAGTCTCACCTCTATAGCAATCAGCCCCAGCATTTT.

This clonotype was detected once. The gene calls are TRBV10-3 and TRBJ1-1; maybe TRBD1 (5 bases). The germline gives CDR1 ENHRY, CDR2 SYGVKD. This CDR3 contains 12 residues. The germline V and J ends were trimmed by 10 bases and 6 bases, with 15 bases remaining between them. The CDR3 spells CASKGWSAEAFF. The CDR3 bases are TGTGCCAGCAAGGGGTGGTCGGCTGAAGCTTTCTTT.

The rearrangement links TRBV2 to TRBJ1-5; D gene uncertain. CDR1 and CDR2 (germline): SNHLY, FYNNEI. CDR3 length equals 15 residues. The V end lost 1 base, the J end lost 0 bases, and 7 bases lay between the germline ends. CDR3 nucleotide sequence: TGTGCCAGCAGTGAAGGGGAGAATAGCAATCAGCCCCAGCATTTT. It encodes CASSEGENSNQPQHF.

This chain joins TRBV7-6 and TRBJ2-7; weak D call: TRBD1 (8 bases). V shed 5 bases and J shed 4 bases, with 15 bases lying between them. This CDR3 is 14 amino acids long. CDR1 and CDR2 from the germline V gene are SGHVS and FNYEAQ. CDR3 DNA sequence: TGTGCCAGCAGCAAACAGGGGGGGGCGTACGAGCAGTACTTC. Protein sequence: CASSKQGGAYEQYF.

The chain couples TRBV6-5 to TRBJ2-7, with 7 bases lining up with TRBD1. The CDR3 loop spans 17 amino acids. Germline V gene lookup returns CDR1 MNHEY and CDR2 SVGAGI. Trimming cost V 4 bases and J 1 base; bases outside gene matches: 13. CDR3 in amino acids: CASSSRAGTVLSYEQYF. The CDR3 bases are TGTGCCAGCAGTTCGCGAGCCGGGACAGTTCTATCCTACGAGCAGTACTTC.

Points on this clonotype: This may be a read error: a much more frequent sequence differs by one nucleotide. The rearrangement links TRBV9 to TRBJ2-3; TRBD2 matches 10 bases. V was clipped by 4 bases and J by 2 bases; unmatched bases: 13. The CDR3 has 18 residues. Germline V gene lookup returns CDR1 SGDLS and CDR2 YYNGEE. The CDR3, as DNA: TGTGCCAGCAGCTTAACGACTAGCGGGTTAATCCTCACAGATACGCAGTATTTT. Translated, it gives CASSLTTSGLILTDTQYF.

This clonotype has only a few counts. A junction boundary mismatches the germline segment, possibly from a read error. This chain connects TRBV11-2 to TRBJ1-6; no clear D. This CDR3 is 15 amino acids long. Looked up from germline, CDR1 is SGHAT and CDR2 is FQNNGV. The chain's CDR3 is CASSFSSSYNSPLRF. The CDR3, as DNA: TGTGCCAGCAGCTTCAGTAGCTCCTATAATTCACCCCTCCGCTTT. Full variable domain (rest looked up from reference TRBV11-2 and TRBJ1-6): EAGVAQSPRYKIIEKRQSVAFWCNPISGHATLYWYQQILGQGPKLLIQFQNNGVVDDSQLPKDRFSAERLKGVDSTLKIQPAKLEDSAVYLCASSFSSSYNSPLRFGNGTRLTVT.